The next 28 T cell receptor beta chains were all read from a single sample in a study of beta chain features in type 1 diabetes. Their antigens are not known. All of the isolated RNA was reverse transcribed, so expressed TCRB transcripts were sequenced. Sequencing was performed with immunoSEQ multiplex PCR; in TCRdb, only in-frame clones are kept and a portion is missing. This sample has around 160,000 clones, with around 8% found just once. Study results and caveats: TCRB CDR3s from Type 1 diabetes patients were moderately but significantly shorter in all four CD4+ subsets.

The sample consisted of central memory CD4+ T cells from blood. These receptors came from a woman aged 18 to 35 with type 1 diabetes.

The chain carries TRBV6-4 and TRBJ1-5; unclear D gene. Germline V lookup: CDR1 MRHNA, CDR2 SNTAGT. The CDR3 loop spans 15 amino acids. V was cut by 6 bases and J by 6 bases, with 18 bases left in between. The CDR3 here is CASSPGPRGSQPQHF. The CDR3 nucleotides read TGTGCCAGCAGCCCCGGACCCCGAGGGAGTCAGCCCCAGCATTTT.

The V and J genes are TRBV19 and TRBJ2-3; 9 nucleotides agree with TRBD1. Germline V gene sequence: CDR1 LNHDA, CDR2 SQIVND (reference sequence). Trimming cost V 5 bases and J 4 bases; bases outside gene matches: 13. CDR3 length equals 17 residues. The CDR3 region has the DNA TGTGCCAGTAGTGGAAGAACCGGGACAGGGCTTGCAGATACGCAGTATTTT. It codes for CASSGRTGTGLADTQYF.

The sample holds a few counts of this clone. V and J are TRBV20-1 and TRBJ2-3; D perhaps matches TRBD1 (5 bases). The CDR3 has 11 amino acids. Per germline, CDR1 DFQATT and CDR2 SNEGSKA (reference sequence). V dropped 4 bases and J dropped 5 bases, with 7 bases sitting between them. The CDR3, as DNA: TGCAGTGCTACAAGGGGAGATACGCAGTATTTT. This encodes CSATRGDTQYF.

This clone was seen a few times. V gene TRBV7-2 combines with J gene TRBJ1-4, with 10 bases matching TRBD1. Germline V lookup: CDR1 SGHTA, CDR2 FQGNSA. This CDR3 has 17 residues. V was clipped by 1 base and J by 8 bases; unmatched bases: 10. CDR3 residues: CASSLGRMGQGREKLFF. DNA for the CDR3: TGTGCCAGCAGCTTAGGCAGGATGGGACAGGGGAGGGAAAAACTGTTTTTT.

A word on this clone: Other DNA sequences within the sample encode an identical CDR3. The genes are TRBV9 and TRBJ2-3; a weak D match, TRBD1 (5 bases). The V end lost 0 bases, the J end lost 0 bases, and 8 bases lay between the germline ends. Per the germline V gene, CDR1 is SGDLS and CDR2 is YYNGEE. The CDR3 spans 15 residues. CDR3 residues: CASSVGPGSTDTQYF. CDR3 DNA sequence: TGTGCCAGCAGCGTAGGACCAGGGAGCACAGATACGCAGTATTTT.

This clone came up a few times. The rearrangement links TRBV5-4 to TRBJ2-6; 12 bases are shared with TRBD1. In germline, CDR1 is SGHNT, CDR2 YYREEE (reference sequence). CDR3 size: 18 residues. Trimming at V came to 5 bases and at J to 0 bases, leaving 6 bases not matched to a gene. The CDR3 nucleotides read TGTGCCAGCAGTGAGGGACAGGGGGCTTTCTCTGGGGCCAACGTCCTGACTTTC. Translation: CASSEGQGAFSGANVLTF. The full variable domain, rest sourced from reference TRBV5-4 and TRBJ2-6, is ETGVTQSPTHLIKTRGQQVTLRCSSQSGHNTVSWYQQALGQGPQFIFQYYREEENGRGNFPPRFSGLQFPNYSSELNVNALELDDSALYLCASSEGQGAFSGANVLTFGAGSRLTVL.

J is TRBJ1-5 and V is TRBV30, with a possible D match to TRBD1 (5 bases). The ends were cut back, 1 base at V and 6 bases at J, with 13 bases in the middle. This CDR3 spans 14 amino acids. Germline CDR1 GTSNPN, CDR2 SVGIG (reference sequence). This chain's CDR3 is CAWSEGMVGQPQHF. Written as DNA, the CDR3 is TGTGCCTGGAGTGAGGGGATGGTGGGTCAGCCCCAGCATTTT.

The sample holds a few counts of this clone. The chain is built from TRBV5-5 and TRBJ2-3; the D gene is possibly TRBD1 (8 bases). The CDR3 has 17 amino acids. Per the germline V gene, CDR1 is SGHKS and CDR2 is YYEKEE (reference sequence). Trimming pared 1 base from V and 1 base from J, leaving 16 bases between. CDR3 sequence: CASSLRGGGQGTDTQYF. The CDR3 nucleotides are TGTGCCAGCAGCTTGAGGGGAGGGGGACAGGGCACAGATACGCAGTATTTT.

This clone appeared a few times. This chain connects TRBV5-6 to TRBJ1-1; 8 nucleotides line up with TRBD1. Trimming at V came to 0 bases and at J to 5 bases, leaving 6 bases not matched to a gene. Germline V gives CDR1 SGHDT, CDR2 YYEEEE. CDR3 length equals 15 residues. CDR3 coding DNA: TGTGCCAGCAGCTTGGGGGACAGGTACAGTACTGAAGCTTTCTTT. Translating gives CASSLGDRYSTEAFF.

This chain joins TRBV18 and TRBJ2-1; TRBD1 matches at 9 bases. The germline CDR1 and CDR2 sequences are KGHSH and LQKENI. Trimming cost V 1 base and J 6 bases; bases outside gene matches: 4. CDR3 length: 15 residues. The CDR3 sequence: CASSPLGTGTNEQFF. The CDR3 DNA reads TGTGCCAGCTCACCACTGGGGACAGGGACCAATGAGCAGTTCTTC.

This clone showed up just a few times. The V gene is TRBV2, the J gene TRBJ1-4; perhaps TRBD1 as D (6 bases). The ends were cut back, 7 bases at V and 6 bases at J, with 15 bases in the middle. This CDR3 is 14 amino acids long. The germline V gene has CDR1 SNHLY and CDR2 FYNNEI. In DNA form, the CDR3 reads TGTGCCAGCAACACCGGGACATCGTATGAAAAACTGTTTTTT. It encodes CASNTGTSYEKLFF.

This clone was recorded a few times. The V call is TRBV7-2, the J call TRBJ2-7; a weak D match, TRBD1 (7 bases). There are 16 residues in the CDR3. V was clipped by 5 bases and J by 0 bases, with 17 bases between them. Germline values: CDR1 SGHTA, CDR2 FQGNSA. The CDR3 nucleotides are TGTGCCAGCAGCCCAGGGGGTGGGACTTACTCCTACGAGCAGTACTTC. Its translation is CASSPGGGTYSYEQYF.

Here the CDR3 reads CASSPDNLHYEQYF. The CDR3 region has the DNA TGTGCCAGCAGCCCTGACAACCTACACTACGAGCAGTACTTC. The rearrangement joins TRBV11-3 to TRBJ2-7; D ambiguous. The CDR3 sequence is 14 residues long. CDR1 and CDR2 from the germline V gene are SGHNT and YENEEA. V lost 5 bases, J lost 3 bases, and 14 bases lay in between.

This chain connects TRBV7-3 to TRBJ2-4; D unresolved. Germline-derived CDR1 and CDR2 are SGHTA and FQGTGA. V lost 5 bases to trimming and J lost 5 bases, with 13 bases between them. This CDR3 has 14 amino acids. The DNA for the CDR3 is TGTGCCAGCAGCCGATCGACTGGAGAAAACATTCAGTACTTC. Its translation: CASSRSTGENIQYF.

V usage is TRBV7-9 and J usage is TRBJ2-7; D is unclear. V lost 5 bases and J 3 bases, leaving 8 bases between the germline ends. This CDR3 has 12 residues. Germline CDR1 SEHNR, CDR2 FQNEAQ (reference sequence). CDR3 sequence reads: CASSEAHYEQYF. The CDR3 DNA reads TGTGCCAGCAGCGAAGCTCACTACGAGCAGTACTTC.

This chain connects TRBV4-1 to TRBJ2-5; D ambiguous. Germline loops: CDR1 MGHRA, CDR2 YSYEKL. The CDR3 is made up of 14 amino acids. V was trimmed by 1 base and J by 0 bases, leaving 6 bases between them. In DNA form, the CDR3 reads TGCGCCAGCAGCCAAGGGCCGAACCAAGAGACCCAGTACTTC. Translated, it gives CASSQGPNQETQYF.

A few counts support this clone. The chain combines TRBV13 with TRBJ2-7; D might be TRBD1 (6 bases). CDR3 length: 12 amino acids. Germline V gene lookup returns CDR1 PRHDT and CDR2 FYEKMQ (reference sequence). Trimming left V 6 bases short and J 7 bases short, with 13 bases between. The CDR3 region has the DNA TGTGCCAGCAGTCCTGACAGGTGGGAGCAGTACTTC. It translates to CASSPDRWEQYF.

This clone was found a few times. V is TRBV2 and J is TRBJ2-1; 9 bases line up with TRBD1. Unmatched junction bases numbered 1, after V lost 3 bases and J lost 7 bases. Germline CDR1 is SNHLY and CDR2 is FYNNEI. The CDR3 loop spans 13 amino acids. DNA for the CDR3: TGTGCCAGCAGTGAGACAGGGGGTAATGAGCAGTTCTTC. Its translation: CASSETGGNEQFF.

This clone has more than one count but fewer than ten. This chain links TRBV5-1 with TRBJ1-4, with a tentative D call TRBD1 (5 bases). The CDR3 sequence is 15 residues long. CDR1 and CDR2 (germline): SGHRS, YFSETQ. V lost 2 bases and J lost 7, with 15 bases in between. The chain's CDR3 is CASSFDSRLGEKLFF. In nucleotides, the CDR3 is TGCGCCAGCAGCTTCGACAGTCGCCTCGGTGAAAAACTGTTTTTT. The entire variable domain, with the rest obtained from reference TRBV5-1 and TRBJ1-4, is as follows: KAGVTQTPRYLIKTRGQQVTLSCSPISGHRSVSWYQQTPGQGLQFLFEYFSETQRNKGNFPGRFSGRQFSNSRSEMNVSTLELGDSALYLCASSFDSRLGEKLFFGSGTQLSVL.

In this sample, this clone turned up a few times. The V gene is TRBV7-3, the J gene TRBJ1-1; perhaps TRBD1 as D (6 bases). V dropped 5 bases and J dropped 4 bases, with 11 bases sitting between them. The CDR3 is 13 amino acids. Looked up from germline, CDR1 is SGHTA and CDR2 is FQGTGA. The CDR3 DNA is TGTGCCAGCAGCGTAGGGGGATCCACTGAAGCTTTCTTT. Translating gives CASSVGGSTEAFF.

This chain connects TRBV9 to TRBJ2-7; 13 nucleotides match TRBD2. This CDR3 spans 15 amino acids. Germline V CDR1 and CDR2: SGDLS, YYNGEE. Losses at the gene ends were 4 bases for V and 2 bases for J; bases not matched to a gene: 3. CDR3 DNA: TGTGCCAGCAGCCCCGGACTAGCGGGGGCCTACGAGCAGTACTTC. The encoded protein is CASSPGLAGAYEQYF.

This clone was counted a few times. Here the CDR3 reads CASSQDPGERSGEQFF. The CDR3 region has the DNA TGTGCCAGCAGCCAAGACCCCGGGGAGCGGTCTGGTGAGCAGTTCTTC. The chain is built from TRBV4-2 and TRBJ2-1, with D possibly matching TRBD2 (5 bases). The CDR3 spans 16 residues. Germline CDR1 and CDR2: LGHNA and YNFKEQ. Trimming removed 0 bases from V and 9 bases from J, with 18 bases in between.

The chain carries TRBV7-2 and TRBJ2-7; TRBD2 is a possible D gene (5 bases). The CDR3 loop spans 13 amino acids. Looked up from germline, CDR1 is SGHTA and CDR2 is FQGNSA. V lost 7 bases to trimming and J lost 2 bases, with 12 bases between them. The CDR3 DNA sequence: TGTGCCAGCATGGGCGGGCAGACCTACGAGCAGTACTTC. It codes for CASMGGQTYEQYF.

This clone has a handful of counts. The rearrangement uses TRBV7-9 and TRBJ2-7; D might be TRBD2 (5 bases). The germline gives CDR1 SEHNR, CDR2 FQNEAQ (reference sequence). Trimming shortened V by 3 bases and J by 5 bases, and 8 bases separated the two germline ends. The CDR3 is 12 residues long. CDR3 in DNA: TGTGCCAGCAGCTTTTCGAGGGACGAGCAGTACTTC. Translating it yields CASSFSRDEQYF.

A few counts support this clone. CDR3 protein: CASSLGLAASGEQYF. As DNA, the CDR3 is TGTGCCAGCAGCTTAGGACTAGCGGCCTCGGGCGAGCAGTACTTC. The chain combines TRBV7-2 with TRBJ2-7; 9 nucleotides agree with TRBD2. The germline gives CDR1 SGHTA, CDR2 FQGNSA. Trimming at V came to 1 base and at J to 6 bases, leaving 7 bases not matched to a gene. The CDR3 sequence is 15 residues long.

The chain carries TRBV7-3 and TRBJ2-5, with D tentatively TRBD1 (5 bases). CDR3 length equals 13 residues. Between the trimmed V and J ends, which lost 3 bases and 2 bases, there was a span of 7 bases. In germline, CDR1 is SGHTA, CDR2 FQGTGA. The CDR3 bases are TGTGCCAGCAGCTTTAGGGGACAAGAGACCCAGTACTTC. Translation gives CASSFRGQETQYF. The full variable domain, rest sourced from reference TRBV7-3 and TRBJ2-5, is GAGVSQTPSNKVTEKGKYVELRCDPISGHTALYWYRQSLGQGPEFLIYFQGTGAADDSGLPNDRFFAVRPEGSVSTLKIQRTERGDSAVYLCASSFRGQETQYFGPGTRLLVL.

V and J are TRBV7-2 and TRBJ1-6; D not resolved. V gave up 5 bases and J gave up 3 bases, with 14 bases separating them. CDR3 length: 16 residues. CDR1 is SGHTA, CDR2 FQGNSA, per germline. The CDR3 sequence: CASSPAAAYYNSPLHF. The CDR3 DNA follows: TGTGCCAGCAGCCCGGCGGCGGCGTACTATAATTCACCCCTCCACTTT. Drawing the rest from reference TRBV7-2 and TRBJ1-6, the complete variable domain is GAGVSQSPSNKVTEKGKDVELRCDPISGHTALYWYRQSLGQGLEFLIYFQGNSAPDKSGLPSDRFSAERTGGSVSTLTIQRTQQEDSAVYLCASSPAAAYYNSPLHFGNGTRLTVT.

CDR3: CASRSRGTGFGYGYTF. As DNA, the CDR3 is TGTGCCAGCAGATCGAGAGGGACAGGCTTCGGCTATGGCTACACCTTC. The chain combines TRBV6-6 with TRBJ1-2; 8 bases align to TRBD1. The germline gives CDR1 MNHNY, CDR2 SVGAGI (reference sequence). The CDR3 runs to 16 residues. Trimming took 6 bases from V and 4 from J; bases not matched to a gene: 13.